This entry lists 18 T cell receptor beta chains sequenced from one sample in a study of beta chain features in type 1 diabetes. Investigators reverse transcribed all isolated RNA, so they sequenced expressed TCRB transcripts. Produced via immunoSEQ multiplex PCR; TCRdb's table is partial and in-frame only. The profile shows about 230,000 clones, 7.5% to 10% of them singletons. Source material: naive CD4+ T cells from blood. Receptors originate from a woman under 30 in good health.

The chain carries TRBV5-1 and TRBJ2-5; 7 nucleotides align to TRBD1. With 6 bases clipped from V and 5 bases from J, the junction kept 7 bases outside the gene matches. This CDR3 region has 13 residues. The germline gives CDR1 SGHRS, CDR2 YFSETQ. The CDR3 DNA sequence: TGCGCCAGCATGAGACAGGGCCAGGAGACCCAGTACTTC. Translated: CASMRQGQETQYF.

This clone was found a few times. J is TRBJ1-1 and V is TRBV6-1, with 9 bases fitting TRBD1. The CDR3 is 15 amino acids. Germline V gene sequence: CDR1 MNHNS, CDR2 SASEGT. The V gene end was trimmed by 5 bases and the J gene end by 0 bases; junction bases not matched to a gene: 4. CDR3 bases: TGTGCCAGCAGTCGGGACAGGGTGTTGAACACTGAAGCTTTCTTT. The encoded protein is CASSRDRVLNTEAFF.

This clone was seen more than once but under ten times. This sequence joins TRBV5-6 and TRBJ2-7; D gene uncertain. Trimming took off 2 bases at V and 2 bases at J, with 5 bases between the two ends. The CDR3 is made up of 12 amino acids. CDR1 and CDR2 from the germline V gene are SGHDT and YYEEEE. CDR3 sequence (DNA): TGTGCCAGCAGCTTACAGACCTACGAGCAGTACTTC. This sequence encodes CASSLQTYEQYF. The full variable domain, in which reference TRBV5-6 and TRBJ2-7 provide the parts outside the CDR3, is DAGVTQSPTHLIKTRGQQVTLRCSPKSGHDTVSWYQQALGQGPQFIFQYYEEEERQRGNFPDRFSGHQFPNYSSELNVNALLLGDSALYLCASSLQTYEQYFGPGTRLTVT.

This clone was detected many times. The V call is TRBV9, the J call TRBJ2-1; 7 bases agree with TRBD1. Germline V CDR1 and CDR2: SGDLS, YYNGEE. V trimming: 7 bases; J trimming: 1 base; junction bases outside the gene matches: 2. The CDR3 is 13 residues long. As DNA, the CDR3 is TGTGCCAGCGGACAGGTTTCCTACAATGAGCAGTTCTTC. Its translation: CASGQVSYNEQFF.

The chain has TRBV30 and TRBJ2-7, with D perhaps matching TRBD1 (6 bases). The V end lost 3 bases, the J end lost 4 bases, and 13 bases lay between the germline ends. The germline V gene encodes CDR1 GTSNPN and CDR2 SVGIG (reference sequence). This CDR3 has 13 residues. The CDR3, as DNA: TGTGCCTGGAGCCACGGGACACCGTACGAGCAGTACTTC. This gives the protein CAWSHGTPYEQYF. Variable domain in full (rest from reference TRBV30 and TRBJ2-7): SQTIHQWPATLVQPVGSPLSLECTVEGTSNPNLYWYRQAAGRGLQLLFYSVGIGQISSEVPQNLSASRPQDRQFILSSKKLLLSDSGFYLCAWSHGTPYEQYFGPGTRLTVT.

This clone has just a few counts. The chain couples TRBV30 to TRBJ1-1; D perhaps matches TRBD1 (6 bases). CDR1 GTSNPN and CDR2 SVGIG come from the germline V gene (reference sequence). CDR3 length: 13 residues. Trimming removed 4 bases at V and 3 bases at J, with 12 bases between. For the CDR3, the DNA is TGTGCCTGGACCAAAGGGGGTGACACTGAAGCTTTCTTT. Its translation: CAWTKGGDTEAFF.

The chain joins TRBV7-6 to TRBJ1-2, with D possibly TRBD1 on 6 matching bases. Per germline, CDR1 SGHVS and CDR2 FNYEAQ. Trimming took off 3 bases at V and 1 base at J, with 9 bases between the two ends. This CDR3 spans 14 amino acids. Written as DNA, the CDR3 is TGTGCCAGCAGCTTTGCGGACAGTAACTATGGCTACACCTTC. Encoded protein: CASSFADSNYGYTF. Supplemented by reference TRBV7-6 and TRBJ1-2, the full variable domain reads GAGVSQSPRYKVTKRGQDVALRCDPISGHVSLYWYRQALGQGPEFLTYFNYEAQQDKSGLPNDRFSAERPEGSISTLTIQRTEQRDSAMYRCASSFADSNYGYTFGSGTRLTVV.

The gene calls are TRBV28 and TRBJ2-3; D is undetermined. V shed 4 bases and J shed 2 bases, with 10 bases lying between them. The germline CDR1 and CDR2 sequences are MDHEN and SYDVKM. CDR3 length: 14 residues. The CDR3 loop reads CASSSVQNTDTQYF. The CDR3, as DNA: TGTGCCAGCAGTTCCGTACAGAACACAGATACGCAGTATTTT.

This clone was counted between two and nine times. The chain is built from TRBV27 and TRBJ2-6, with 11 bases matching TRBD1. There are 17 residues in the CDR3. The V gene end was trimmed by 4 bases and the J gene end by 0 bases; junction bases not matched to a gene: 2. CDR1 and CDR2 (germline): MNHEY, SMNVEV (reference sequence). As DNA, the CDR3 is TGTGCCAGCAGTTGGGACAGGGGGAGCTCTGGGGCCAACGTCCTGACTTTC. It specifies CASSWDRGSSGANVLTF.

Written as DNA, the CDR3 is TGTGCCAGCAGTGAGGGGGCGGTATTGCAAGAGACCCAGTACTTC. As protein: CASSEGAVLQETQYF. V is TRBV6-1 and J is TRBJ2-5, with a weak D call TRBD1 (6 bases). V lost 3 bases to trimming and J lost 2 bases, with 13 bases between them. CDR3 size: 15 residues. CDR1 is MNHNS and CDR2 is SASEGT in the germline V gene.

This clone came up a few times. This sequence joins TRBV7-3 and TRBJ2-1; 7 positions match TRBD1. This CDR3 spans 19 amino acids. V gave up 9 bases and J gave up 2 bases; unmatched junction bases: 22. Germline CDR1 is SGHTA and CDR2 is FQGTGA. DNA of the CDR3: TGTGCCAGGCGGCGAGGGGGCGAGCCCAAGATCGAACCCTACAATGAGCAGTTCTTC. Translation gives CARRRGGEPKIEPYNEQFF.

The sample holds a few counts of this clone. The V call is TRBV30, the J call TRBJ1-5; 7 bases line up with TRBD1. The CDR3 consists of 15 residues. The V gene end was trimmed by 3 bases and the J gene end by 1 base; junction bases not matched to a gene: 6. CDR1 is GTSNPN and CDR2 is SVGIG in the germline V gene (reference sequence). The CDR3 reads CAWRRQGTSNQPQHF. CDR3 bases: TGTGCCTGGAGGCGACAGGGAACAAGCAATCAGCCCCAGCATTTT.

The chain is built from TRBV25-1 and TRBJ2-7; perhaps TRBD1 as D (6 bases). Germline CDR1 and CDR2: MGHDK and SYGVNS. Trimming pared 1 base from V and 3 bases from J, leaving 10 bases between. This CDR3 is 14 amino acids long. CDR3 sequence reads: CASSEFGQLYEQYF. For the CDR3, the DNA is TGTGCCAGCAGTGAATTCGGACAGCTCTACGAGCAGTACTTC.

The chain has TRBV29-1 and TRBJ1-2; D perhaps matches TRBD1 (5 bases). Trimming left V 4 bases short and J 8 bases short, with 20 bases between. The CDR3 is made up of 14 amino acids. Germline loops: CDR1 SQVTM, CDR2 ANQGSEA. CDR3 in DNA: TGCAGCGTTGGACATCGCCTCTCGGGGGGAGGCTACACCTTC. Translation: CSVGHRLSGGGYTF.

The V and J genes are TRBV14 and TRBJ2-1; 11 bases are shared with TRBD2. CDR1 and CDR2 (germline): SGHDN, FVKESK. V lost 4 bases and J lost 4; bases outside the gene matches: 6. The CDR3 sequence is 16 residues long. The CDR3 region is CASSRTGTSGYNEQFF. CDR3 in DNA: TGTGCCAGCAGCCGTACCGGGACTAGCGGATACAATGAGCAGTTCTTC.

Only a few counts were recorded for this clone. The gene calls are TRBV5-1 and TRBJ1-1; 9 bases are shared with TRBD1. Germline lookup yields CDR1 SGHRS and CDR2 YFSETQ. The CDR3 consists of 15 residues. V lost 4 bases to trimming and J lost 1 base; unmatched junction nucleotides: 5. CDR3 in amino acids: CASSPQQGANTEAFF. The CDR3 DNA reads TGCGCCAGCAGCCCGCAACAGGGGGCGAACACTGAAGCTTTCTTT.

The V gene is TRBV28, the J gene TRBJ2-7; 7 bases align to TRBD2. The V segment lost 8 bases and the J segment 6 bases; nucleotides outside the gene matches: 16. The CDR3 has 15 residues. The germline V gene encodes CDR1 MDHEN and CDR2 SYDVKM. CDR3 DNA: TGTGCCAGCGAACCTGCAAGCGCGGGGAGGGCCGAGCAGTACTTC. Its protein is CASEPASAGRAEQYF.

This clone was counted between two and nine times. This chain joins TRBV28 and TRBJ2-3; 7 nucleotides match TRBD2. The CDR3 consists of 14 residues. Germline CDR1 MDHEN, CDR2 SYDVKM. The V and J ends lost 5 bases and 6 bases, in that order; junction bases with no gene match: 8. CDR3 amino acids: CASSGTGRVDTQYF. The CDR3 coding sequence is TGTGCCAGCAGTGGGACGGGGAGGGTCGATACGCAGTATTTT.